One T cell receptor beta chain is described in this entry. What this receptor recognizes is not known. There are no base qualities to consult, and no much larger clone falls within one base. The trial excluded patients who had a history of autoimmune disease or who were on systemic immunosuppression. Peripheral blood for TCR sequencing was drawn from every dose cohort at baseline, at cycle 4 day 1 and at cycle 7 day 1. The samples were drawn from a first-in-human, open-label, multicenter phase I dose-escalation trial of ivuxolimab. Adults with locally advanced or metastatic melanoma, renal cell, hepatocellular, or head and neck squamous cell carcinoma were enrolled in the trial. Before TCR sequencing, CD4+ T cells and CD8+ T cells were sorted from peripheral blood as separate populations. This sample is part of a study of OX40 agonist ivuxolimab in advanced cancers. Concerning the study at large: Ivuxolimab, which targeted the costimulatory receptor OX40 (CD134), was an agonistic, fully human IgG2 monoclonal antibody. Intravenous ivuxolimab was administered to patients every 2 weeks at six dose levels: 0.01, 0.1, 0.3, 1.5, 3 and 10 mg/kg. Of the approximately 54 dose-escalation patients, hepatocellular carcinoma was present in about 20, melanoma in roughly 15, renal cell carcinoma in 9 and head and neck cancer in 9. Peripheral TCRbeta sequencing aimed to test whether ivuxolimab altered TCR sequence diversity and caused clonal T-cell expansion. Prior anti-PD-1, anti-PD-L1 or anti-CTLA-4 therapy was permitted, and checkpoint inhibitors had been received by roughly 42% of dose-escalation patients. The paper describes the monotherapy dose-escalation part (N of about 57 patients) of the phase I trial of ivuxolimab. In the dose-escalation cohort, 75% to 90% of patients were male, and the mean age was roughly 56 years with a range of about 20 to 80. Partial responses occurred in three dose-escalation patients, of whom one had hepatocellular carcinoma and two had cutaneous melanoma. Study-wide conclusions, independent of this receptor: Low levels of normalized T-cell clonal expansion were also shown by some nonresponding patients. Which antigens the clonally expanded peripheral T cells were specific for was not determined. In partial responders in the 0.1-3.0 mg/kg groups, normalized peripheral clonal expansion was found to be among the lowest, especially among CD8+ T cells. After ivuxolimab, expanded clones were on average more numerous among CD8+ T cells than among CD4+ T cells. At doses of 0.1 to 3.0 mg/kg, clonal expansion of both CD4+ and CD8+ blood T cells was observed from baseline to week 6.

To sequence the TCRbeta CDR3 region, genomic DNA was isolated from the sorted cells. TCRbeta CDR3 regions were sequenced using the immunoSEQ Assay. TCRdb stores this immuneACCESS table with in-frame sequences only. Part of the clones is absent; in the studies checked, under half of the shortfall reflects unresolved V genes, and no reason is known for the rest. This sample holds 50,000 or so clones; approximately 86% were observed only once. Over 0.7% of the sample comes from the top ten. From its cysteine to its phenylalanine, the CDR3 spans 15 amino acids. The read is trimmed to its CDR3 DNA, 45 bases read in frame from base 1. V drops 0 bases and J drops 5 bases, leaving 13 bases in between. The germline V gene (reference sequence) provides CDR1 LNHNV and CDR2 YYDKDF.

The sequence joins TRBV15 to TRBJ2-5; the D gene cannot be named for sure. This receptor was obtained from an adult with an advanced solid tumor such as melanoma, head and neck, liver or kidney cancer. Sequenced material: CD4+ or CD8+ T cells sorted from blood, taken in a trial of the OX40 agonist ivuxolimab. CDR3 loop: CATSRDHVSWETQYF. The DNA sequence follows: TGTGCCACCAGCAGAGATCATGTCAGTTGGGAGACCCAGTACTTC.